This T cell receptor (beta chain) came from a study of cytomegalovirus exposure and HLA in healthy donors. The PCR employed 60 Vbeta primers together with 13 Jbeta primers. Libraries were prepared by immunoSEQ multiplex PCR; TCRdb keeps only in-frame clonotypes and omits some of them. The sample has about 160,000 clones; under 75% are singletons. Findings and limits, study-wide: Previous analysis showed most TCR beta V segments were productive about 90% or about 30% of the time. Listed as cytomegalovirus-associated were 170 or so TCR beta chains. Trimming of TCR beta V- and J-genes showed a link, identified in a later analysis, to a missense DCLRE1C variant.

Germline V lookup: CDR1 SGHVS, CDR2 FNYEAQ. Trimming cost V 4 bases and J 6 bases, with 9 bases left between them. The CDR3 spans 13 residues. A remark on this clone: Its antigen is undetermined.

The sequence came from a woman aged 55 to 70 in good health and CMV-seropositive. The J gene is TRBJ2-2, the V gene TRBV7-6; a weak D match, TRBD2 (5 bases). The specimen sequenced was PBMCs. This CDR3 reads CASSSRDSGELFF. The DNA of the CDR3 is TGTGCCAGCAGCTCGAGGGATTCCGGGGAGCTGTTTTTT.